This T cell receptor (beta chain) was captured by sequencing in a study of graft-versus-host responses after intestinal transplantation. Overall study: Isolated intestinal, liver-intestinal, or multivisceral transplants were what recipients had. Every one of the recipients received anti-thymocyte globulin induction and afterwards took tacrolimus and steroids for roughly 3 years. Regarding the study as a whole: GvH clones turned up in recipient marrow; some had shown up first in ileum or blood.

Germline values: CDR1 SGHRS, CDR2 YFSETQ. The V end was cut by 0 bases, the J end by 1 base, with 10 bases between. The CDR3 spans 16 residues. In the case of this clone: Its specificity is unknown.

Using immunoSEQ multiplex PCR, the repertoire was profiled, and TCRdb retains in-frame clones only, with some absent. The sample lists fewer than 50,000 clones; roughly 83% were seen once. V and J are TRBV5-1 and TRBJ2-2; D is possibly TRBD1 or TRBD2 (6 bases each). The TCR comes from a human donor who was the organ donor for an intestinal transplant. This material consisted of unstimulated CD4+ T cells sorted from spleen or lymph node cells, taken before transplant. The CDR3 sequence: CASSLARGGNTGELFF. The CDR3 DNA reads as TGCGCCAGCAGCTTGGCCAGGGGAGGGAACACCGGGGAGCTGTTTTTT.